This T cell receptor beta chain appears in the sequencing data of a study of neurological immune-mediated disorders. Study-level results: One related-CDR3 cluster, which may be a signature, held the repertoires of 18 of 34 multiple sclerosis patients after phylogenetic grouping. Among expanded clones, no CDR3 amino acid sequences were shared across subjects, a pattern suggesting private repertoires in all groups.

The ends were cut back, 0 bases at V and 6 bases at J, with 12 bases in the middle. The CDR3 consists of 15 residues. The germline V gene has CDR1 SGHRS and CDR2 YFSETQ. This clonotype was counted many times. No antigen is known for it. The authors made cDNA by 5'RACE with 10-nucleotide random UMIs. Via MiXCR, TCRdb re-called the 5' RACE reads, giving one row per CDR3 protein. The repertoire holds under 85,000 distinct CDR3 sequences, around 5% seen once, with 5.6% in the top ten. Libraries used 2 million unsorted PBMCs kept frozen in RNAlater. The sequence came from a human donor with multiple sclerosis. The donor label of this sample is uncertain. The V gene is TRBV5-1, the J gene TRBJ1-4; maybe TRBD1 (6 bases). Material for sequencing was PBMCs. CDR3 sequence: CASSLEWGLDEKLFF. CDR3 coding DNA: TGCGCCAGCAGCTTGGAATGGGGGCTGGATGAAAAACTGTTTTTT.